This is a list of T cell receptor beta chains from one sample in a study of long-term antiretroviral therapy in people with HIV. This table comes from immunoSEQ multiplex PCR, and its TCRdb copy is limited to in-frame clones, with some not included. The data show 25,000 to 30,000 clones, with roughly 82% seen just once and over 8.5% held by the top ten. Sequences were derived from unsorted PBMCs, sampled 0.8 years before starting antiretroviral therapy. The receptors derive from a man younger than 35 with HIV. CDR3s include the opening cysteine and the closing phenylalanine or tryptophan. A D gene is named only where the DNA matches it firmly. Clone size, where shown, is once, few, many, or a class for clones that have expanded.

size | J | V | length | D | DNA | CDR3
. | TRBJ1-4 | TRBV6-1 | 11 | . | TGTGCCAGCCGGAAGAATGAAAAACTGTTTTTT | CASRKNEKLFF
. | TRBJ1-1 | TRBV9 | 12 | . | TGTGCCAGCAGCGGGCGGGAGACTGAAGCTTTCTTT | CASSGRETEAFF
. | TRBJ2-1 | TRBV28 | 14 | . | TGTGCCAGCAGTTTTGCGGGGTCCTACAATGAGCAGTTCTTC | CASSFAGSYNEQFF
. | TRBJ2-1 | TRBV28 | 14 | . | TGTGCCAGCAGTTTGCAGGGGTTAGGCAATGAGCAGTTCTTC | CASSLQGLGNEQFF
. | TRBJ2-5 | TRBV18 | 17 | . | TGTGCCAGCTCACCAAGGGGACAGTCTCGGGGGCAAGAGACCCAGTACTTC | CASSPRGQSRGQETQYF
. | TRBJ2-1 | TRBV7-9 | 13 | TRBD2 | TGTGCCAGCAGCACCAGTGGGAGCGGGAGAACGTTCTTC | CASSTSGSGRTFF
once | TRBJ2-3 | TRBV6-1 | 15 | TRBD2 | TGTGCCAGCAGTGACGGTGCGGGAGACACAGATACGCAGTATTTT | CASSDGAGDTDTQYF
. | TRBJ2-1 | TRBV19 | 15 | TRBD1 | TGTGCCAGTAGTTCCGGGACAGGGGTGAACAATGAGCAGTTCTTC | CASSSGTGVNNEQFF
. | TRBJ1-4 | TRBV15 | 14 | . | TGTGCCACCAGCAGTAGGAGGCTTAATGAAAAACTGTTTTTT | CATSSRRLNEKLFF
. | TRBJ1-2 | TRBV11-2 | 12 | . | TGTGCCAGCAGCTTAGGAAGGGATGGCTACACCTTC | CASSLGRDGYTF
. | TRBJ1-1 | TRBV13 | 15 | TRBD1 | TGTGCCAGCAGCTTAAAGGACAGGGGATACACTGAAGCTTTCTTT | CASSLKDRGYTEAFF
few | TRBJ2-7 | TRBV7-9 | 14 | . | TGTGCCAGCAGCCACTCCCGGGAGATCTACGAGCAGTACTTC | CASSHSREIYEQYF
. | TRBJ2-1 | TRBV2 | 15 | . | TGTGCCAGCAGTGATCCCAGAAGCTCCTACAATGAGCAGTTCTTC | CASSDPRSSYNEQFF
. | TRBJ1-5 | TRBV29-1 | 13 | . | TGCAGCGTTGAAGACGGGTCGGATCAGCCCCAGCATTTT | CSVEDGSDQPQHF
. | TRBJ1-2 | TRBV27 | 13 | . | TGTGCCAGCAGATCCCTCCGAACATGGGGCTACACCTTC | CASRSLRTWGYTF
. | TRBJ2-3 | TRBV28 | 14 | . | TGTGCCAGCAGTCCGCGGACTCGCGCAGATACGCAGTATTTT | CASSPRTRADTQYF
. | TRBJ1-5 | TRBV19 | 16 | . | TGTGCCAGTAGTATAGCAAATGCTAGGCAAAATCAGCCCCAGCATTTT | CASSIANARQNQPQHF
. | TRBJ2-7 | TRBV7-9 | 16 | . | TGTGCCAGCAGCTTAAGTAGGGCAAGCGGTCGGGGAGAGCAGTACTTC | CASSLSRASGRGEQYF
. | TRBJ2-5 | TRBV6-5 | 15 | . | TGTGCCAGCAGTTATACGGGACGGTCAAAAGAGACCCAGTACTTC | CASSYTGRSKETQYF
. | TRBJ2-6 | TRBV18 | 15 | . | TGTGCCAGCTCACCACGAGGGGCTGGGGCCAACGTCCTGACTTTC | CASSPRGAGANVLTF
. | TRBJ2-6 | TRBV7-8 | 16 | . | TGTGCCAGCAGCTTAGTATGGAGGTCTGGGGCCAACGTCCTGACTTTC | CASSLVWRSGANVLTF
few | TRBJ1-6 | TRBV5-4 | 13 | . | TGTGCCAGCAGCTTGGGTAGTAATTCACCCCTCCACTTT | CASSLGSNSPLHF
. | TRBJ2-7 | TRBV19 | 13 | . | TGTGCCAGTAGTGAGACAGATTTCTACGAGCAGTACTTC | CASSETDFYEQYF
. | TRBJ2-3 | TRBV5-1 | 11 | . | TGCGCCAGCAGGTTCGGTGATACGCAGTATTTT | CASRFGDTQYF
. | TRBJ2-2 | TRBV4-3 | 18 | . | TGCGCCAGCAGCCAAGTGGTCGGACAGACCGCGAACACCGGGGAGCTGTTTTTT | CASSQVVGQTANTGELFF
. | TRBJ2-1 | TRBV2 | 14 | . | TGTGCCAGCAGTGACTACAACCCCCACAATGAGCAGTTCTTC | CASSDYNPHNEQFF
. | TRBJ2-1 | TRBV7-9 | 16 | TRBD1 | TGTGCCAGCAGTCGCCCCACGGGACAGACCTACAATGAGCAGTTCTTC | CASSRPTGQTYNEQFF
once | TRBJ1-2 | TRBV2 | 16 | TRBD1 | TGTGCCAGCAGCCCCAGAGGACAGGGGGGGAGCTATGGCTACACCTTC | CASSPRGQGGSYGYTF
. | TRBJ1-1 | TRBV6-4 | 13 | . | TGTGCCAGCAGTTCTGAGGGGGGCACTGAAGCTTTCTTT | CASSSEGGTEAFF
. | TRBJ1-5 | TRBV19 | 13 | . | TGTGCCACCCAGGTTGGTCGCAATCAGCCCCAGCATTTT | CATQVGRNQPQHF
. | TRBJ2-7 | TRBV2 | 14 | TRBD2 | TGTGCCAGCCTTGAGCGGGAGGGCACCTACGAGCAGTACTTC | CASLEREGTYEQYF
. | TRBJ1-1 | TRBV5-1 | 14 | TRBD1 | TGCGCCAGCAGCGCACAGGGGGGCGTGGGTGAAGCTTTCTTT | CASSAQGGVGEAFF
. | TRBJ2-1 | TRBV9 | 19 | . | TGTGCCAGCAGCGCGGACTGGACCAGATCTCCTAGCTCCTACAATGAGCAGTTCTTC | CASSADWTRSPSSYNEQFF
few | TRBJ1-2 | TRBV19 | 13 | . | TGTGCCAGTAGTATACGTCCGTCTTATGGCTACACCTTC | CASSIRPSYGYTF
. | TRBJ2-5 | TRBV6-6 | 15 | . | TGTGCCAGCAGCCCGACTAGGGGAGGGGGAGAGACCCAGTACTTC | CASSPTRGGGETQYF
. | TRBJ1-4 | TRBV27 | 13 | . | TGTGCCAGCAGTCCGGGGACCTTCGGAAAACTGTTTTTT | CASSPGTFGKLFF
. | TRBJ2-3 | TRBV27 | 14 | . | TGTGCCAGCACCTTGATGGGGTTTGGGACTCCGCAGTATTTT | CASTLMGFGTPQYF
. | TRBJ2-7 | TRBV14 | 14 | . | TGTGCCAGCAGCCTCAGGGGGGGAGGCTACGAGCAGTACTTC | CASSLRGGGYEQYF
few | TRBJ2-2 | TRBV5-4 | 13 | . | TGTGCCAGCAGCTTGGTTCAAACCGGGGAGCTGTTTTTT | CASSLVQTGELFF
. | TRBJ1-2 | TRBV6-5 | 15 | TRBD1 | TGTGCCAGCAGTCCGGGGACAGGGGGCTATTATGGCTACACCTTC | CASSPGTGGYYGYTF
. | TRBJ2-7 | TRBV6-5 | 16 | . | TGTGCCAGCAGTTACTCATCCGGGCCAAGCTCCTACGAGCAGTACTTC | CASSYSSGPSSYEQYF
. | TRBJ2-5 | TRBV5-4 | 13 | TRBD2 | TGTGCCAGCAGCGCTAGCGGGGCGGAGACCCAGTACTTC | CASSASGAETQYF
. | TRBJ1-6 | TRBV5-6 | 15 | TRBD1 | TGTGCCAGCAGCTTGGTCCAGGGGGCACAGTCACCCCTCCACTTT | CASSLVQGAQSPLHF
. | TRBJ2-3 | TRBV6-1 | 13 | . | TGTGCCAGCAGTGAATTCCTGAGGGATACGCAGTATTTT | CASSEFLRDTQYF